These 28 T cell receptor beta chains originate from one sample sequenced in a study of breast tumors, draining lymph nodes, adjacent tissues. Axillary draining lymph nodes of breast cancer patients supplied the node samples. TCRdb re-called the multiplex PCR reads through MiXCR, storing one row per CDR3 protein. The sample consists of approximately 120,000 distinct CDR3 sequences, roughly 20% of them appearing once. Sequenced: axillary lymph node tissue. The receptors here all came from a female donor with breast cancer. Some clones in this sample may be carry-over from other donors' samples.

At least ten counts were recorded for this clonotype. V usage is TRBV6-6 and J usage is TRBJ2-3; 7 bases map to TRBD1. The CDR3 extends over 19 amino acids. Germline loops: CDR1 MNHNY, CDR2 SVGAGI (reference sequence). With 4 bases clipped from V and 4 bases from J, the junction kept 20 bases outside the gene matches. The CDR3 DNA is TGTGCCAGCAGTTGGCGGGCGACAGGGATGGGGTTGTCCGCAGATACGCAGTATTTT. Amino acid sequence: CASSWRATGMGLSADTQYF.

This clonotype appeared many times. The chain uses TRBV28 and TRBJ2-7; D call uncertain. V shed 5 bases and J shed 6 bases, with 14 bases lying between them. Germline CDR1 MDHEN, CDR2 SYDVKM. The CDR3 extends over 13 amino acids. The CDR3, as DNA: TGTGCCAGCAGTCCCGTCCCCTTCGGCGAGCAGTACTTC. As protein: CASSPVPFGEQYF.

This clonotype has a count of ten or more. The rearrangement uses TRBV12-3 or TRBV12-4 and TRBJ2-1; 10 positions agree with TRBD2. V was clipped by 8 bases and J by 10 bases; unmatched bases: 8. CDR3 length: 13 amino acids. The CDR3 protein is CASGSGRTMEQFF. The CDR3 nucleotides read TGTGCCAGCGGTAGCGGGAGGACCATGGAGCAGTTCTTC.

This clonotype was counted ten times or more. V is TRBV7-3 and J is TRBJ2-3; no clear D gene. Trimming left V 2 bases short and J 1 base short, with 7 bases between. This CDR3 comprises 14 residues. Germline V gene data show CDR1 as SGHTA and CDR2 as FQGTGA. CDR3 in DNA: TGTGCCAGCAGCTTAGAGGCAGGCACAGATACGCAGTATTTT. It translates to CASSLEAGTDTQYF.

V gene TRBV5-6 combines with J gene TRBJ1-1; 8 bases line up with TRBD1. Germline assignment: CDR1 SGHDT and CDR2 YYEEEE. This CDR3 is built from 19 residues. Trimming took 4 bases from V and 3 from J; bases not matched to a gene: 20. The CDR3 nucleotides read TGTGCCAGCAGCCCTATAGGGCCAGGGGGCTCGATAAGGGACACTGAAGCTTTCTTT. It translates to CASSPIGPGGSIRDTEAFF. Drawing the rest from reference TRBV5-6 and TRBJ1-1, the complete variable domain is DAGVTQSPTHLIKTRGQQVTLRCSPKSGHDTVSWYQQALGQGPQFIFQYYEEEERQRGNFPDRFSGHQFPNYSSELNVNALLLGDSALYLCASSPIGPGGSIRDTEAFFGQGTRLTVV.

This clonotype was counted a few times. The V and J genes are TRBV7-3 and TRBJ2-7, with TRBD2 matching 10 bases. This CDR3 is 13 amino acids long. The ends lost 10 bases at V and 3 bases at J; junction bases unmatched: 6. Looked up from germline, CDR1 is SGHTA and CDR2 is FQGTGA. CDR3 amino acids: CANGSSGSYEQYF. The CDR3, as DNA: TGTGCCAACGGTTCTAGCGGGAGCTACGAGCAGTACTTC.

This clonotype was observed a handful of times. The rearrangement uses TRBV18 and TRBJ1-4; tentatively, D is TRBD1 (5 bases). Trimming took 3 bases from V and 10 from J, leaving 21 bases between them. CDR1 is KGHSH and CDR2 is LQKENI in the germline V gene. The CDR3 consists of 16 residues. DNA for the CDR3: TGTGCCAGCTCACCCGGGAGCGGGGACCCGTCGGGAAAACTGTTTTTT. Its translation is CASSPGSGDPSGKLFF.

For this clonotype: Given a much more abundant clone one base away, this may be a read error. This sequence joins TRBV28 and TRBJ2-1; the D is unclear. V lost 6 bases and J 3 bases, leaving 12 bases between the germline ends. CDR1 and CDR2 (germline): MDHEN, SYDVKM. CDR3 size: 14 residues. Here the CDR3 reads CASRPTSFYNEQFF. In nucleotides, the CDR3 is TGTGCCAGCAGACCGACATCCTTCTACAATGAGCAGTTCTTC. The variable domain in full, with the rest retrieved from reference TRBV28 and TRBJ2-1, is DVKVTQSSRYLVKRTGEKVFLECVQDMDHENMFWYRQDPGLGLRLIYFSYDVKMKEKGDIPEGYSVSREKKERFSLILESASTNQTSMYLCASRPTSFYNEQFFGPGTRLTVL.

Note on this clonotype: The CDR3 carries no conserved terminal phenylalanine or tryptophan, so it likely arises from a read error. V is TRBV14 and J is TRBJ2-2; no clear D. V dropped 1 base and J dropped 4 bases, with 10 bases sitting between them. There are 15 residues in the CDR3. The germline V gene has CDR1 SGHDN and CDR2 FVKESK. The CDR3 DNA is TGTGCCAGCAGCCAAGGACTCAGGTTCACCGGGGAGCTGTTTTCT. Translating gives CASSQGLRFTGELFS.

The gene calls are TRBV28 and TRBJ2-1; D is perhaps TRBD2 (6 bases). V lost 1 base and J 2 bases, leaving 12 bases between the germline ends. The CDR3 loop spans 16 amino acids. The germline CDR1 and CDR2 sequences are MDHEN and SYDVKM. The CDR3 nucleotides are TGTGCCAGCAGTTTATACGAGCGGGCGGCCTACAATGAGCAGTTCTTC. It codes for CASSLYERAAYNEQFF.

This clonotype appeared many times. V and J are TRBV5-1 and TRBJ1-4; 8 bases align to TRBD1. V lost 4 bases and J lost 8; bases outside the gene matches: 7. The CDR3 runs 14 residues. Germline-derived CDR1 and CDR2 are SGHRS and YFSETQ. The CDR3 DNA reads as TGCGCCAGCAGCACTACAGGGGGTCGGGAAAAACTGTTTTTT. It is translated as CASSTTGGREKLFF.

This clonotype was seen at least ten times. The rearrangement joins TRBV9 to TRBJ1-5, with D uncertain. Germline V CDR1 and CDR2: SGDLS, YYNGEE. The CDR3 covers 14 residues. V shed 3 bases and J shed 7 bases, with 14 bases lying between them. The CDR3: CASSAQPTQQPQHF. DNA for the CDR3: TGTGCCAGCAGCGCTCAGCCTACCCAGCAGCCCCAGCATTTT.

This clonotype was picked up many times. This chain joins TRBV10-3 and TRBJ2-3; TRBD2 might be the D (6 bases). The CDR3 loop spans 13 amino acids. The V end lost 3 bases, the J end lost 8 bases, and 12 bases lay between the germline ends. Looked up from germline, CDR1 is ENHRY and CDR2 is SYGVKD. CDR3 amino acids: CAISDGSGGTQYF. The CDR3, as DNA: TGTGCCATCAGTGATGGGTCCGGGGGTACGCAGTATTTT.

This clonotype was observed many times. V gene TRBV12-3 or TRBV12-4 combines with J gene TRBJ1-3, with D hard to call. V was clipped by 7 bases and J by 11 bases, with 18 bases between them. The CDR3 is 13 amino acids. CDR3 DNA: TGTGCCAGCAACCTCGTGCAGATATCACCCATATATTTT. It specifies CASNLVQISPIYF.

This clonotype was counted at least ten times. The chain employs TRBV6-1 and TRBJ2-1, with 11 bases that match TRBD2. In germline, CDR1 is MNHNS, CDR2 SASEGT. Germline trimming cut 5 bases from V and 6 bases from J; bases unmatched to any gene: 15. The CDR3 length is 18 residues. CDR3 region: CASSNPFGTSGLRNEQFF. CDR3 bases: TGTGCCAGCAGTAATCCATTTGGGACTAGCGGTTTACGCAATGAGCAGTTCTTC.

This clonotype was recorded only once. This rearrangement joins TRBV5-1 to TRBJ1-1, with unresolved D. The V and J ends lost 4 bases and 4 bases respectively, with 17 bases between them. CDR1 is SGHRS and CDR2 is YFSETQ in the germline V gene. CDR3 length equals 15 residues. The CDR3 region is CASSPTQQTITEAFF. The DNA for the CDR3 is TGCGCCAGCAGCCCAACCCAACAGACTATCACTGAAGCTTTCTTT.

In this sample, this clonotype turned up many times. This chain links TRBV7-8 with TRBJ2-5; D call uncertain. Germline CDR1 is SGHVS and CDR2 is FQNEAQ. The CDR3 is made up of 12 amino acids. V was trimmed by 5 bases and J by 5 bases, leaving 9 bases between them. The CDR3 loop reads CASSGRMETQYF. The CDR3 nucleotides read TGTGCCAGCAGCGGACGTATGGAGACCCAGTACTTC.

This clonotype was detected many times. The rearrangement uses TRBV7-6 and TRBJ2-1; 7 bases match TRBD2. The germline gives CDR1 SGHVS, CDR2 FNYEAQ. The J segment lost 7 bases and the V segment lost 1 base, leaving 7 bases of the junction unmatched. This CDR3 spans 15 amino acids. The CDR3 here is CASSLVAGVRNEQFF. The CDR3 nucleotides read TGTGCCAGCAGCTTAGTTGCGGGAGTGCGTAATGAGCAGTTCTTC.

There are many counts of this clonotype. The J gene is TRBJ1-3, the V gene TRBV12-3 or TRBV12-4, with D possibly matching TRBD1 (6 bases). This CDR3 region has 13 residues. The V gene lost 4 bases and the J gene lost 4 bases, with 8 bases spanning the gap. The CDR3 protein is CASSWGLGNTIYF. CDR3 DNA: TGTGCCAGCAGTTGGGGGCTGGGAAACACCATATATTTT.

This clonotype came up many times. This sequence joins TRBV6-1 and TRBJ2-7; TRBD2 matches at 13 bases. CDR1 is MNHNS and CDR2 is SASEGT in the germline V gene. J was trimmed by 7 bases and V by 7 bases; bases with no gene match: 13. The CDR3 runs to 16 residues. CDR3 coding DNA: TGTGCCAGCAAATTAACTAGCGGGAGGGCCGGGGGTGAGCAGTACTTC. The encoded protein is CASKLTSGRAGGEQYF.

This clonotype was observed many times. The chain combines TRBV20-1 with TRBJ1-6; a weak D match, TRBD1 (5 bases). From germline, CDR1 is DFQATT and CDR2 SNEGSKA (reference sequence). The CDR3 totals 14 residues. Trimming cost V 6 bases and J 4 bases, with 13 bases left between them. The CDR3 here is CSAGDGSYNSPLHF. CDR3 coding DNA: TGCAGTGCGGGGGACGGTTCGTATAATTCACCCCTCCACTTT.

J is TRBJ1-1 and V is TRBV29-1; possibly TRBD1 for D (6 bases). Germline V gene sequence: CDR1 SQVTM, CDR2 ANQGSEA. V was shortened by 5 bases and J by 5 bases, with 15 bases between the two germline ends. The CDR3 sequence is 13 residues long. The CDR3 loop reads CSVLGGRLTEAFF. CDR3 DNA: TGCAGCGTTCTGGGGGGCAGATTAACTGAAGCTTTCTTT.

This clonotype was detected ten times or more. The chain combines TRBV6-1 with TRBJ1-4, with no clear D. This CDR3 is built from 16 residues. V was shortened by 2 bases and J by 3 bases, with 13 bases between the two germline ends. Germline values: CDR1 MNHNS, CDR2 SASEGT. CDR3 residues: CASSEKSGTPNEKLFF. CDR3 coding DNA: TGTGCCAGCAGTGAAAAATCAGGCACCCCTAATGAAAAACTGTTTTTT.

A word on this clonotype: The germline gene is not matched at one end of the junction; a read error may be the cause. J is TRBJ2-2 and V is TRBV11-3, with D perhaps matching TRBD2 (5 bases). Germline lookup yields CDR1 SGHNT and CDR2 YENEEA. There are 13 residues in the CDR3. This chain's CDR3 is CASSLGVTGEPFF. The CDR3 DNA sequence: TGTGCCAGCAGCTTAGGTGTTACCGGGGAGCCGTTTTTT.

This clonotype was detected ten times or more. The genes are TRBV20-1 and TRBJ1-2; D gene uncertain. Trimming stripped 4 bases from V and 8 bases from J, with 11 bases between. This CDR3 contains 11 residues. CDR1 and CDR2 from the germline V gene are DFQATT and SNEGSKA (reference sequence). The CDR3 is CSAKSTAGYTF. The CDR3 nucleotides are TGCAGTGCTAAGTCCACAGCCGGCTACACCTTC.

This clonotype was detected many times. CDR3 coding DNA: TGTGCCAGTAGTATAAGCTCAGGGACAGATACGCAGTATTTT. It is translated as CASSISSGTDTQYF. The genes are TRBV19 and TRBJ2-3, with D perhaps matching TRBD1 (5 bases). Germline V CDR1 and CDR2: LNHDA, SQIVND (reference sequence). V was cut by 2 bases and J by 3 bases, with 9 bases left in between. CDR3 length: 14 residues.

Ten or more counts support this clonotype. The gene calls are TRBV7-2 and TRBJ2-7, with D possibly being TRBD2 (6 bases). Germline V gives CDR1 SGHTA, CDR2 FQGNSA. This CDR3 has 13 residues. V dropped 2 bases and J dropped 4 bases, with 9 bases sitting between them. The CDR3 nucleotides are TGTGCCAGCAGCTTATACCGGGAGTACGAGCAGTACTTC. Translation: CASSLYREYEQYF.

V and J are TRBV27 and TRBJ1-2; possibly TRBD1 for D (6 bases). This CDR3 is 13 amino acids long. CDR1 is MNHEY, CDR2 SMNVEV, per germline (reference sequence). V lost 3 bases to trimming and J lost 2 bases, with 7 bases between them. The DNA of the CDR3 is TGTGCCAGCAGTTTTCAGGGGAACTATGGCTACACCTTC. The encoded protein is CASSFQGNYGYTF.